This TCR beta chain was recorded in a study of blood T cell repertoires in COVID-19 (TCRdb year 2020). About the study as a whole: Collaborator samples came from the United States, Italy and Spain and covered acute and convalescent phases of COVID-19. The material from the prospective study consisted of cDNA or gDNA derived from T cells, B-cell-depleted T cells, or PBMCs. Deeply sampled blood TCRbeta repertoires from subjects exposed to, actively infected with, or recovered from COVID-19 were included in the dataset. A freely available public database, intended as a resource for researchers studying the immune response to SARS-CoV-2, is where the repertoires were released. Samples were obtained from the ongoing ImmuneRACE study (first 160 participants) and from 1,000 to 1,500 subjects provided by 6 global collaborators. The sample metadata nearly always contained a de-identified subject ID, COVID-19 status, age in years and sex. Where available, HLA class I and class II types were obtained from metadata supplied by the sample provider rather than from assay-based typing.

Each collaborating institution followed its own protocols to collect whole blood in K2EDTA tubes. For TCRbeta analysis, collaborators shipped samples in one of three forms: frozen whole blood, isolated PBMCs, or DNA extracted from either of those sample types. Points the paper makes about the study in general: The quantity of clinical and demographic metadata differed by source and by participant and was supplied without curation.

About this clone itself: Its antigen remains unidentified. No qualities accompany the bases; no much larger clone lies one base away.

TCRbeta CDR3 regions were amplified from genomic DNA by means of the immunoSEQ Assay, a bias-controlled multiplex PCR. As for how the authors treated the data: The number of nucleated cells in each sample was estimated from the amplification of reference gene primers within the assay. Sequence reads were collapsed and filtered to measure the absolute abundance of every unique TCRbeta CDR3 rearrangement. For each sample, productive Simpson clonality was calculated by taking the square root of Simpson's diversity index across productive rearrangements. Held by TCRdb, this immuneACCESS table contains in-frame sequences only and omits some clones. Under half of the omission traces to an unresolved V gene where checked; the cause of the rest is unknown. That table gives V, J and clone size, and the DNA gave D and trimming. Within this sample are fewer than 200,000 clones, with 82% of them counted one time only. The top ten clones comprise over 7.5% of the sample.

V loses 2 bases at its end and J loses 3 bases; junction bases beyond the gene matches: 10. Via the germline V gene (reference sequence), CDR1 is GTSNPN and CDR2 SVGIG. The CDR3 has 17 amino acids, counting the end cysteine and phenylalanine. Only CDR3 DNA is held: 51 bases, read in frame from base 1. The chain joins TRBV30 to TRBJ2-3; 11 of the junction bases match TRBD1. This sequence was found in an older woman with acute or convalescent COVID-19. Sequenced: peripheral blood. The nucleotide sequence is TGTGCCTGGAGTAACTTCGGGACAGGGGGACGGACAGATACGCAGTATTTT. This codes for CAWSNFGTGGRTDTQYF.